This T cell receptor (beta chain) was obtained from a study of human thymus T cells. Trimming took 3 bases from V and 3 from J; bases not matched to a gene: 7. CDR3 length equals 15 residues. Germline values: CDR1 MDHEN, CDR2 SYDVKM. Note on this clone: Its antigen is undetermined.

Profiling relied on immunoSEQ multiplex PCR, and the TCRdb table lists in-frame clones only, not all of them. The table shows about 130,000 clones, with around 96% occurring only once. Surgeons resected thymus tissue during corrective heart surgery. Broader study findings: Related research described thymic repertoires that were highly overlapping among unrelated individuals. Thymic and blood repertoires appeared to carry a bias in their V and J gene usage.

This rearrangement joins TRBV28 to TRBJ2-7, with TRBD2 matching over 8 bases. The sequenced sample was thymus tissue. This TCR was sampled from a boy less than two years old with a congenital heart defect but otherwise immunologically healthy. DNA for the CDR3: TGTGCCAGCAGTTTCGAGCGGGGGCCATACTACGAGCAGTACTTC. Encoded protein: CASSFERGPYYEQYF.